These 14 T cell receptor beta chains came from one sample sequenced in a study of identical twins. In TCRdb, the 5' RACE reads were re-called with MiXCR into one record per CDR3 protein. The sample lists around 450,000 distinct CDR3 sequences, around 14% occurring once. The same specimen was also included in a second study, on yellow fever vaccine responses in identical twins.

The sample consisted of CD4+ T cells sorted from blood. The receptors come from a woman aged 18-29 years in good health.

The chain carries TRBV18 and TRBJ2-1, with TRBD2 as a possible D gene (5 bases). This CDR3 comprises 12 residues. Germline loops: CDR1 KGHSH, CDR2 LQKENI. Trimming removed 2 bases at V and 6 bases at J, with 5 bases between. CDR3: CASSPEGNEQFF. The DNA of the CDR3 is TGTGCCAGCTCACCAGAGGGCAATGAGCAGTTCTTC.

The rearrangement joins TRBV5-1 to TRBJ1-1, with 7 bases that match TRBD1. The CDR3 length is 15 residues. Germline V lookup: CDR1 SGHRS, CDR2 YFSETQ. V shed 7 bases and J 1 base; nucleotides not matched to a gene: 10. The CDR3, as DNA: TGCGCCAGCTCCCTTGGAGGACAGGCGAACACTGAAGCTTTCTTT. Its protein product is CASSLGGQANTEAFF.

This chain joins TRBV11-3 and TRBJ2-3; a possible D gene is TRBD2 (6 bases). The CDR3 spans 16 residues. V lost 6 bases to trimming and J lost 4 bases, with 20 bases between them. Germline V CDR1 and CDR2: SGHNT, YENEEA. The CDR3 spells CASSLSGTLASDTQYF. The CDR3, as DNA: TGTGCCAGCAGTTTATCCGGGACTTTGGCATCAGATACGCAGTATTTT.

Notes on this clonotype: Sequence at one end of the junction differs from germline and may be a read error. The rearrangement joins TRBV3-1 to TRBJ2-3, with 10 nucleotides matching TRBD2. Germline-derived CDR1 and CDR2 are LGHDT and YNNKEL (reference sequence). The CDR3 length is 19 residues. CDR3 coding DNA: TGTGCCTGCAGCCGATTAGGGCAGGCTAGCGGGAGTATGGCAGATACGCAGTATTTT. The encoded protein is CACSRLGQASGSMADTQYF.

The chain is built from TRBV2 and TRBJ2-7; 11 bases align to TRBD1. The CDR3 length is 14 residues. Germline CDR1 and CDR2: SNHLY and FYNNEI. The V segment lost 10 bases and the J segment 7 bases; nucleotides outside the gene matches: 12. Written as DNA, the CDR3 is TGTGCCACCGCCCTAGGACAGGGGGCAGGTGAGCAGTACTTC. This translates into CATALGQGAGEQYF.

A single count supports this clonotype. A much more abundant neighbour one base away suggests this may be a read error. The gene calls are TRBV5-1 and TRBJ2-2, with D perhaps being TRBD1 or TRBD2 (5 bases each). CDR3 size: 17 residues. Trimming cost V 1 base and J 6 bases, with 19 bases left between them. Germline V lookup: CDR1 SGHRS, CDR2 YFSETQ. The chain's CDR3 is CASSLTRWGPDAGELFF. In nucleotides, the CDR3 is TGCGCCAGCAGCTTGACCCGGTGGGGACCCGACGCCGGGGAGCTGTTTTTT.

V gene TRBV15 combines with J gene TRBJ2-7; D remains unclear. This CDR3 has 15 amino acids. The germline CDR1 and CDR2 sequences are LNHNV and YYDKDF (reference sequence). The V gene lost 3 bases and the J gene lost 0 bases, with 12 bases spanning the gap. CDR3 sequence reads: CATSSPERSSYEQYF. CDR3 DNA: TGTGCCACCAGCAGTCCGGAACGGAGCTCCTACGAGCAGTACTTC.

This clonotype was seen more than once but under ten times. The chain is built from TRBV6-1 and TRBJ2-7; D gene unclear. This CDR3 spans 13 amino acids. In germline, CDR1 is MNHNS, CDR2 SASEGT. Trimming took off 1 base at V and 4 bases at J, with 8 bases between the two ends. CDR3 in DNA: TGTGCCAGCAGTGAAGAACGTGTGTACGAGCAGTACTTC. The encoded protein is CASSEERVYEQYF.

This clonotype was observed a handful of times. This chain links TRBV7-2 with TRBJ2-2; TRBD1 matches at 9 bases. Trimming at V came to 4 bases and at J to 5 bases, leaving 5 bases not matched to a gene. CDR1 SGHTA and CDR2 FQGNSA come from the germline V gene. This CDR3 spans 15 amino acids. CDR3: CASSSTGGATGELFF. In DNA, the CDR3 is TGTGCCAGCAGCTCTACAGGGGGCGCTACCGGGGAGCTGTTTTTT. Drawing the rest from reference TRBV7-2 and TRBJ2-2, the complete variable domain is GAGVSQSPSNKVTEKGKDVELRCDPISGHTALYWYRQSLGQGLEFLIYFQGNSAPDKSGLPSDRFSAERTGGSVSTLTIQRTQQEDSAVYLCASSSTGGATGELFFGEGSRLTVL.

This chain joins TRBV4-1 and TRBJ2-7, with D maybe TRBD1 (6 bases). CDR3 length: 15 residues. V was cut by 3 bases and J by 0 bases, with 12 bases left in between. Germline values: CDR1 MGHRA, CDR2 YSYEKL. The CDR3 sequence is CASSHPGVRSYEQYF. The DNA of the CDR3 is TGCGCCAGCAGCCATCCAGGGGTCCGCTCCTACGAGCAGTACTTC.

This clonotype has just a few counts. V is TRBV6-1 and J is TRBJ2-3; D gene uncertain. V gave up 5 bases and J gave up 0 bases, with 9 bases separating them. The CDR3 runs to 14 residues. Per the germline V gene, CDR1 is MNHNS and CDR2 is SASEGT. CDR3 in amino acids: CASSRSESTDTQYF. Here the CDR3 DNA reads TGTGCCAGCAGTCGCAGCGAAAGCACAGATACGCAGTATTTT.

The CDR3 DNA is TGCGCCAGCAGCCAAGCTCTTCAGGGGGGGACCGGGGAGCTGTTTTTT. It specifies CASSQALQGGTGELFF. The chain recombines TRBV4-3 with TRBJ2-2; D tentatively reads TRBD1 or TRBD2 (7 bases each). Trimming pared 1 base from V and 5 bases from J, leaving 14 bases between. Germline V lookup: CDR1 LGHNA, CDR2 YSLEER. The CDR3 loop spans 16 amino acids.

The table lists this clonotype with a few counts. V and J are TRBV9 and TRBJ1-5; possibly TRBD1 for D (6 bases). The CDR3 sequence is 14 residues long. Trimming removed 0 bases from V and 3 bases from J, with 7 bases in between. Germline V CDR1 and CDR2: SGDLS, YYNGEE. The CDR3 loop is CASSVGDNNQPQHF. For the CDR3, the DNA is TGTGCCAGCAGCGTAGGGGACAACAATCAGCCCCAGCATTTT. The full variable domain, its missing parts supplied by reference TRBV9 and TRBJ1-5, is DSGVTQTPKHLITATGQRVTLRCSPRSGDLSVYWYQQSLDQGLQFLIQYYNGEERAKGNILERFSAQQFPDLHSELNLSSLELGDSALYFCASSVGDNNQPQHFGDGTRLSIL.

V is TRBV20-1 and J is TRBJ1-3; D remains unclear. The V end was cut by 3 bases, the J end by 2 bases, with 11 bases between. The germline V gene has CDR1 DFQATT and CDR2 SNEGSKA (reference sequence). This CDR3 region has 14 residues. The DNA for the CDR3 is TGCAGTGCTAGTATACGGACGGCTGGAAACACCATATATTTT. Translation gives CSASIRTAGNTIYF.